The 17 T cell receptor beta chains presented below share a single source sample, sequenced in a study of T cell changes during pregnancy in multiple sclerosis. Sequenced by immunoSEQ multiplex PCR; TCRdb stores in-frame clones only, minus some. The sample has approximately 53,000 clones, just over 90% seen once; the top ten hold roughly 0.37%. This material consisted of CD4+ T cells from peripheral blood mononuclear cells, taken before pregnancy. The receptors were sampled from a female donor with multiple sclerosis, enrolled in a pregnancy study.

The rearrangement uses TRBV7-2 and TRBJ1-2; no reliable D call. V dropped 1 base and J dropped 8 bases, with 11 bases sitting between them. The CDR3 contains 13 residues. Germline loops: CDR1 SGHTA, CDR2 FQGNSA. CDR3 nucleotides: TGTGCCAGCAGCTTAGTTCCCCCTCGGGGCTACACCTTC. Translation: CASSLVPPRGYTF.

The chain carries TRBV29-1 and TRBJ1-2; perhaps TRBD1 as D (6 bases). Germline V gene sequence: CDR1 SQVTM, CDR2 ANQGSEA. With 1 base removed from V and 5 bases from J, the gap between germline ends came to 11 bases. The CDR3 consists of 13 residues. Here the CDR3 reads CSVEGPGEYGYTF. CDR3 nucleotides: TGCAGCGTTGAAGGCCCAGGGGAGTATGGCTACACCTTC.

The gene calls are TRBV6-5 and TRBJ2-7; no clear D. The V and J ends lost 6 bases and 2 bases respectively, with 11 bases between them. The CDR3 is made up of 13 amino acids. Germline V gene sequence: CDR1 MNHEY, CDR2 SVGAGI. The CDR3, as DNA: TGTGCCAGCAGCCCACGGTTAGCCTACGAGCAGTACTTC. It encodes CASSPRLAYEQYF.

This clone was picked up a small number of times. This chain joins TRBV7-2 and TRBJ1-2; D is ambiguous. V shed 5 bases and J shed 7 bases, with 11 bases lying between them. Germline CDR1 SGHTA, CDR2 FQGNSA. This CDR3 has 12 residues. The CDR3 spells CASSPRTGGYTF. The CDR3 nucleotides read TGTGCCAGCAGCCCGAGGACTGGTGGCTACACCTTC.

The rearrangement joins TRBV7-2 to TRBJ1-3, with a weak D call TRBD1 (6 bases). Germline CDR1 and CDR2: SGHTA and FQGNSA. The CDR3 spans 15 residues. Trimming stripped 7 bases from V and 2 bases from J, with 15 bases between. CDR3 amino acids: CASTGPNRAGNTIYF. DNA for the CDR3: TGTGCCAGCACCGGACCGAACAGGGCTGGAAACACCATATATTTT. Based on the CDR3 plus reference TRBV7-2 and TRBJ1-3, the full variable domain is GAGVSQSPSNKVTEKGKDVELRCDPISGHTALYWYRQSLGQGLEFLIYFQGNSAPDKSGLPSDRFSAERTGGSVSTLTIQRTQQEDSAVYLCASTGPNRAGNTIYFGEGSWLTVV.

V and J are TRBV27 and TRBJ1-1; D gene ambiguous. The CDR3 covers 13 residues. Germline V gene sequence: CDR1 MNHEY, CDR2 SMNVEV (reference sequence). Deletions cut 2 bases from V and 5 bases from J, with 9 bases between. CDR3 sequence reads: CASSLNLKTEAFF. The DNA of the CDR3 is TGTGCCAGCAGTTTAAATCTAAAGACTGAAGCTTTCTTT.

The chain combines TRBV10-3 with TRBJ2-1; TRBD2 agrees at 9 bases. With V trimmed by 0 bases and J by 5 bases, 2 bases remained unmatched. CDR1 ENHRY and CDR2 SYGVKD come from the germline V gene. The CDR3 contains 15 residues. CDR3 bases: TGTGCCATCAGTGAGTCGCTAGCGGGACACAATGAGCAGTTCTTC. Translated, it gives CAISESLAGHNEQFF.

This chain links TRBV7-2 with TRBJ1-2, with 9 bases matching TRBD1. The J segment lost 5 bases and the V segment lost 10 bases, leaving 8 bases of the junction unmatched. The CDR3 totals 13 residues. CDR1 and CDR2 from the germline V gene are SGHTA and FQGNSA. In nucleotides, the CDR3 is TGTGCCATCGCGGGACAGGGACGGTATGGCTACACCTTC. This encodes CAIAGQGRYGYTF.

CDR3 sequence (DNA): TGTGCCAGCTCACCGGGGGGTCAGGAGACCCAGTACTTC. This encodes CASSPGGQETQYF. V gene TRBV18 combines with J gene TRBJ2-5, with D tentatively TRBD2 (6 bases). The CDR3 is made up of 13 amino acids. Deletions cut 3 bases from V and 5 bases from J, with 10 bases between. Germline assignment: CDR1 KGHSH and CDR2 LQKENI.

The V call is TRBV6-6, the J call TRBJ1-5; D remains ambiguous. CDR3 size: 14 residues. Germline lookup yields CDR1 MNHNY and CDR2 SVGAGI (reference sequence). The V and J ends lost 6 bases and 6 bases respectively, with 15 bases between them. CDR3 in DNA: TGTGCCAGCAGCCGGTTGGAGGAAGGTCAGCCCCAGCATTTT. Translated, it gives CASSRLEEGQPQHF.

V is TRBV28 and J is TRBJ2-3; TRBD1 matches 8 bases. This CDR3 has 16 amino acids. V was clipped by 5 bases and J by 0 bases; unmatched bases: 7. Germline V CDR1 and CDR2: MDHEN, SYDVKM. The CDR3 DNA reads TGTGCCAGCAGTCCTCACAGGGGGGCTAGCACAGATACGCAGTATTTT. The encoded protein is CASSPHRGASTDTQYF. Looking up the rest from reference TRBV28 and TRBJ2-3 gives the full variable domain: DVKVTQSSRYLVKRTGEKVFLECVQDMDHENMFWYRQDPGLGLRLIYFSYDVKMKEKGDIPEGYSVSREKKERFSLILESASTNQTSMYLCASSPHRGASTDTQYFGPGTRLTVL.

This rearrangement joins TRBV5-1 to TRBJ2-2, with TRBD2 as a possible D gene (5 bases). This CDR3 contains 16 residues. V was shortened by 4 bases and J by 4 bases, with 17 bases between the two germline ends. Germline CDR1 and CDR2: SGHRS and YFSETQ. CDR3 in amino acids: CASSRTELAATGELFF. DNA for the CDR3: TGCGCCAGCAGCAGGACTGAGCTTGCGGCCACCGGGGAGCTGTTTTTT.

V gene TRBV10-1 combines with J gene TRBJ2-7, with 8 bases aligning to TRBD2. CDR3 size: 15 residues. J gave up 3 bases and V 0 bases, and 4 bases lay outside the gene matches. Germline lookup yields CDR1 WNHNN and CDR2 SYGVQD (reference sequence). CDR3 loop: CASSESTSGDYEQYF. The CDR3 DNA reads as TGCGCCAGCAGTGAGTCTACTAGCGGAGACTACGAGCAGTACTTC.

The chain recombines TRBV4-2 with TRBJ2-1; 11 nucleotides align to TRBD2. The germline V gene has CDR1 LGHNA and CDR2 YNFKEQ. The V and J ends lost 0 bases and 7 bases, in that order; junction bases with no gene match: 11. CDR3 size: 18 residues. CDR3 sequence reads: CASSQDLGLAAGSNEQFF. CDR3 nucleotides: TGTGCCAGCAGCCAAGATTTGGGACTAGCGGCGGGGAGTAATGAGCAGTTCTTC.

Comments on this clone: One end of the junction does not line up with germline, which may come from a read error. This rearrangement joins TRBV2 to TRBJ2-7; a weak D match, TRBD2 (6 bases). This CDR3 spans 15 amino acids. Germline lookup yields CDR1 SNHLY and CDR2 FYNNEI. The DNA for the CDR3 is TGTGCCAGCAGCCCCGCCGGGACTGCCAAAGAGGAGCGGTACTTC. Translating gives CASSPAGTAKEERYF.

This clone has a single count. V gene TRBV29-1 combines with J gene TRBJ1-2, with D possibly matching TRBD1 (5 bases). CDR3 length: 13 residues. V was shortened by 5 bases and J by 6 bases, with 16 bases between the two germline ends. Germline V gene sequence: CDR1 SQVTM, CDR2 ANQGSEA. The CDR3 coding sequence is TGCAGCGTTCTATGTCAGGGAAAGGATGGCTACACCTTC. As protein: CSVLCQGKDGYTF. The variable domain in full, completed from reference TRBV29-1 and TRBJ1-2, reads SAVISQKPSRDICQRGTSLTIQCQVDSQVTMMFWYRQQPGQSLTLIATANQGSEATYESGFVIDKFPISRPNLTFSTLTVSNMSPEDSSIYLCSVLCQGKDGYTFGSGTRLTVV.

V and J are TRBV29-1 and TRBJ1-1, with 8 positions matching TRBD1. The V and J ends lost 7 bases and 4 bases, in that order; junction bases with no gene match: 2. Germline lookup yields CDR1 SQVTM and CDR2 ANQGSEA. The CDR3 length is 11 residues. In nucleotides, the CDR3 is TGCAGCGCTACAGGGGGCACTGAAGCTTTCTTT. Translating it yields CSATGGTEAFF.